The source of this TCR beta chain is a study of pediatric ulcerative colitis. Overall study findings and caveats: A couple of rectal CDR3 clonotypes occurred in all ulcerative colitis patients. Acute severe colitis showed lower rectal diversity from clonal expansions.

Turning to this clone: The target antigen is unknown.

Colonoscopy and blood draw happened at the same time. The junction had 6 bases not matched to a gene; V was cut back by 0 bases and J by 3 bases. Germline CDR1 is KGHSH and CDR2 is LQKENI. CDR3 size: 17 residues. The table came from immunoSEQ multiplex PCR; TCRdb's copy has only in-frame clones and leaves some out. The table has around 64,000 clones, about 86% seen once. Sequenced input: blood. The receptor's source is a boy aged 10-17 years with severe ulcerative colitis. The chain uses TRBV18 and TRBJ2-1, with TRBD2 identical over 9 bases. The CDR3 DNA follows: TGTGCCAGCTCACCACCTAGCGGGAGAGGGAGCTACAATGAGCAGTTCTTC. Encoded protein: CASSPPSGRGSYNEQFF.